Each of the 14 T cell receptor beta chains below was sequenced from the same sample in a study of cytomegalovirus exposure and HLA in healthy donors. The PCR contained 60 Vbeta and 13 Jbeta primers. Some clones are missing from TCRdb's copy, which holds only in-frame ones; the method was immunoSEQ multiplex PCR. The sample carries 95,000 to 100,000 clones, around 83% recorded once. The sample consisted of PBMCs. The source is a female donor in good health and CMV-seropositive.

J is TRBJ1-2 and V is TRBV5-1, with D hard to call. The CDR3 length is 14 residues. Trimming took 0 bases from V and 8 from J, leaving 14 bases between them. Germline CDR1 reads SGHRS; CDR2 reads YFSETQ. CDR3 in amino acids: CASSLGQDVSGYTF. CDR3 sequence (DNA): TGCGCCAGCAGCTTGGGGCAGGATGTGAGCGGCTACACCTTC.

The J gene is TRBJ1-5, the V gene TRBV7-2; D might be TRBD1 (5 bases). The CDR3 runs 14 residues. The germline V gene has CDR1 SGHTA and CDR2 FQGNSA. Trimming cost V 5 bases and J 3 bases, with 11 bases left between them. CDR3 DNA sequence: TGTGCCAGCAGCCCGACAGCCAACAATCAGCCCCAGCATTTT. Residues: CASSPTANNQPQHF.

This clone turned up a few times. The rearrangement uses TRBV11-2 and TRBJ2-7, with TRBD1 as a possible D gene (5 bases). Between the trimmed V and J ends, which lost 5 bases and 3 bases, there was a span of 14 bases. CDR1 is SGHAT, CDR2 FQNNGV, per germline. The CDR3 is 14 amino acids. The CDR3 reads CASSRTQGYYEQYF. CDR3 nucleotide sequence: TGTGCCAGCAGCCGGACCCAGGGATACTACGAGCAGTACTTC.

This clone occurred a few times. Relative to the germline gene, one junction end is altered; a read error may explain this. The chain employs TRBV7-9 and TRBJ1-2; D might be TRBD1 (6 bases). The CDR3 covers 14 residues. CDR1 is SEHNR and CDR2 is FQNEAQ in the germline V gene (reference sequence). The CDR3 protein is CSSSYRGTNYGYTF. The DNA for the CDR3 is TGTTCCAGCAGCTACAGAGGGACAAACTATGGCTACACCTTC.

The J gene is TRBJ1-4, the V gene TRBV6-1; D might be TRBD1 (5 bases). Trimming stripped 4 bases from V and 7 bases from J, with 16 bases between. Per the germline V gene, CDR1 is MNHNS and CDR2 is SASEGT. The length of the CDR3 is 15 residues. The CDR3 bases are TGTGCCAGCAGTGCGGCGGGGACGATCGGTGAAAAACTGTTTTTT. Translated, it gives CASSAAGTIGEKLFF.

This chain links TRBV10-3 with TRBJ2-1, with 12 positions matching TRBD2. This CDR3 contains 18 residues. V gave up 8 bases and J gave up 0 bases; unmatched junction bases: 11. Germline V gene data show CDR1 as ENHRY and CDR2 as SYGVKD. CDR3: CAIEAIRTSGNSYNEQFF. CDR3 DNA sequence: TGTGCCATCGAAGCGATACGGACTAGCGGGAACTCCTACAATGAGCAGTTCTTC.

The gene calls are TRBV10-3 and TRBJ1-2, with D maybe TRBD1 (5 bases). The CDR3 is 13 residues long. CDR1 and CDR2 (germline): ENHRY, SYGVKD. The ends were cut back, 8 bases at V and 2 bases at J, with 12 bases in the middle. CDR3 nucleotides: TGTGCCATCTCCATTAACAGGAACTATGGCTACACCTTC. Its translation: CAISINRNYGYTF.

The CDR3 sequence is CASSVVGAGTEAFF. For the CDR3, the DNA is TGTGCCAGCAGCGTAGTAGGGGCTGGAACTGAAGCTTTCTTT. The chain joins TRBV9 to TRBJ1-1; D is possibly TRBD1 (5 bases). Trimming took 0 bases from V and 5 from J, leaving 11 bases between them. This CDR3 region has 14 residues. Germline V gives CDR1 SGDLS, CDR2 YYNGEE.

The chain joins TRBV6-1 to TRBJ1-1; no firm D call. CDR3 length equals 17 residues. The V end was cut by 3 bases, the J end by 0 bases, with 17 bases between. The germline V gene has CDR1 MNHNS and CDR2 SASEGT. The CDR3 DNA reads TGTGCCAGCAGTGATCTTGGTTTGACACGACTGAACACTGAAGCTTTCTTT. This encodes CASSDLGLTRLNTEAFF.

This clone was recorded a few times. The chain couples TRBV6-1 to TRBJ2-3, with 7 bases aligning to TRBD1. The germline V gene has CDR1 MNHNS and CDR2 SASEGT. The V and J ends lost 7 bases and 2 bases, in that order; junction bases with no gene match: 9. This CDR3 contains 15 residues. The CDR3 sequence: CASTPTGSFTDTQYF. DNA for the CDR3: TGTGCCAGCACCCCGACAGGGTCCTTCACAGATACGCAGTATTTT.

The chain couples TRBV28 to TRBJ1-5, with unresolved D. Germline CDR1 reads MDHEN; CDR2 reads SYDVKM. Trimming took off 3 bases at V and 1 base at J, with 22 bases between the two ends. There are 19 residues in the CDR3. CDR3 DNA sequence: TGTGCCAGCAGTTTTACGGGGATATACAGACCCACCAGCAATCAGCCCCAGCATTTT. As protein: CASSFTGIYRPTSNQPQHF. Looking up the rest from reference TRBV28 and TRBJ1-5 gives the full variable domain: DVKVTQSSRYLVKRTGEKVFLECVQDMDHENMFWYRQDPGLGLRLIYFSYDVKMKEKGDIPEGYSVSREKKERFSLILESASTNQTSMYLCASSFTGIYRPTSNQPQHFGDGTRLSIL.

The V and J genes are TRBV15 and TRBJ2-3; 12 bases map to TRBD2. Germline loops: CDR1 LNHNV, CDR2 YYDKDF (reference sequence). This CDR3 region has 17 residues. The junction had 5 bases not matched to a gene; V was cut back by 0 bases and J by 4 bases. The CDR3 bases are TGTGCCACCAGCAGAGACCGACTAGCGGGAGCTTCAGATACGCAGTATTTT. It specifies CATSRDRLAGASDTQYF.

V gene TRBV2 combines with J gene TRBJ1-1, with a possible D match to TRBD1 (6 bases). Germline CDR1 reads SNHLY; CDR2 reads FYNNEI. CDR3 size: 14 residues. With 4 bases removed from V and 4 bases from J, the gap between germline ends came to 13 bases. CDR3 in amino acids: CASSGYRVSTEAFF. Written as DNA, the CDR3 is TGTGCCAGCAGTGGATACAGGGTGAGCACTGAAGCTTTCTTT.

The chain recombines TRBV5-4 with TRBJ1-1, with a weak D call TRBD1 (6 bases). Germline CDR1 and CDR2: SGHNT and YYREEE (reference sequence). V was clipped by 6 bases and J by 4 bases, with 19 bases between them. The CDR3 is 15 residues long. This CDR3 is CASTPPGGPGTEAFF. CDR3 sequence (DNA): TGTGCCAGCACCCCCCCCGGGGGGCCGGGCACTGAAGCTTTCTTT.